The rows below give T cell receptor beta chains drawn from one sample of a study of T cells in Graves' hyperthyroidism and ophthalmopathy. One entry per CDR3 protein results from TCRdb running MiXCR on the multiplex PCR reads. The data show under 250,000 distinct CDR3 sequences, approximately 25% seen once. What was sequenced was blood. The receptors stem from a woman aged 35 to 49 with Graves' ophthalmopathy. Each CDR3 is given with its conserved first and last residue. Fields, in order: CDR3 protein, CDR3 DNA, V gene, clone size, J gene, D gene. The D gene is left open where the match is weak. Size values are once, few and many counts, or a class for expanded clones, and some rows have none.

CASRGSVDTIYF,TGTGCCAGCAGAGGTTCGGTGGACACCATATATTTT,TRBV12-3/TRBV12-4,many,TRBJ1-3,-
CSGQPGQGTEAFF,TGCAGCGGTCAACCGGGACAGGGCACTGAAGCTTTCTTT,TRBV29-1,many,TRBJ1-1,TRBD1
CASRPPTKNTEAFF,TGTGCCAGCAGGCCCCCCACCAAGAACACTGAAGCTTTCTTT,TRBV12-3/TRBV12-4,-,TRBJ1-1,-
CASSYWTGAYTEAFF,TGTGCCAGCAGCTATTGGACAGGGGCCTACACTGAAGCTTTCTTT,TRBV11-3,many,TRBJ1-1,TRBD1
CSVDDVTGELFF,TGCAGCGTTGACGACGTCACCGGGGAGCTGTTTTTT,TRBV29-1,many,TRBJ2-2,-
CASSEAGLAETQYF,TGTGCCAGCAGCGAGGCGGGACTGGCAGAGACCCAGTACTTC,TRBV5-6,many,TRBJ2-5,-
CASSSVFQETLNSNQPQHF,TGTGCCAGCAGTTCCGTATTCCAAGAGACCCTAAATAGCAATCAGCCCCAGCATTTT,TRBV27,many,TRBJ1-5,-
CASRSVSLYEQYF,TGTGCCAGCCGGTCGGTGTCCCTCTACGAGCAGTACTTC,TRBV6-5,many,TRBJ2-7,-
CASRNRETGELFF,TGTGCCAGCAGAAACAGGGAGACCGGGGAGCTGTTTTTT,TRBV2,-,TRBJ2-2,-
CASTQSDREQPPEETQYF,TGTGCCAGCACTCAAAGTGATCGGGAACAACCCCCGGAAGAGACCCAGTACTTC,TRBV28,many,TRBJ2-5,-
CASSYGGQVLAKNIQYF,TGTGCCAGCAGTTACGGAGGACAGGTTTTAGCCAAAAACATTCAGTACTTC,TRBV6-5,many,TRBJ2-4,TRBD1
CASSFLGTDFGETQYF,TGTGCCAGCAGTTTCCTAGGGACAGACTTTGGAGAGACCCAGTACTTC,TRBV27,many,TRBJ2-5,TRBD1
CASSFGTHEQYF,TGTGCCAGCAGTTTCGGGACACACGAGCAGTACTTC,TRBV6-5,-,TRBJ2-7,-
CASCEGLAGYTGELFF,TGCGCCAGCTGCGAGGGACTAGCGGGGTACACCGGGGAGCTGTTTTTT,TRBV5-1,many,TRBJ2-2,TRBD2
CSARGERFLAYGYTF,TGCAGTGCTAGAGGGGAGAGATTTCTCGCCTATGGCTACACCTTC,TRBV20-1,-,TRBJ1-2,-
CASSQIDFRQGNTEAFF,TGTGCCAGCAGCCAAATTGACTTTCGACAGGGGAACACTGAAGCTTTCTTT,TRBV4-2,many,TRBJ1-1,TRBD1
CASSLSLSGEQYF,TGTGCCAGCAGCTTAAGTCTCTCCGGCGAGCAGTATTTT,TRBV7-3,many,TRBJ2-3,-
CASSLGGDSEAFF,TGTGCCAGCAGCTTAGGGGGGGACAGTGAAGCTTTCTTT,TRBV7-9,many,TRBJ1-1,TRBD1
CAWNGQGPNGYTF,TGTGCCTGGAATGGACAGGGCCCGAATGGCTACACCTTC,TRBV30,-,TRBJ1-2,TRBD1
CASTGGVMAPYEQYF,TGTGCCAGCACTGGGGGGGTTATGGCTCCCTACGAGCAGTACTTC,TRBV28,many,TRBJ2-7,TRBD2
CASSLDRNTGELFF,TGTGCCAGCAGTCTCGACCGGAACACCGGGGAGCTGTTTTTT,TRBV12-3/TRBV12-4,many,TRBJ2-2,-
CAWMKGARTEAFF,TGTGCCTGGATGAAGGGGGCACGGACTGAAGCTTTCTTT,TRBV30,many,TRBJ1-1,TRBD1
CASSWGEAHEQYF,TGTGCCAGCAGTTGGGGGGAGGCCCACGAGCAGTACTTC,TRBV6-2/TRBV6-3,many,TRBJ2-7,-
CASGTRGDSNQPQHF,TGTGCTAGCGGGACAAGGGGGGATAGCAATCAGCCCCAGCATTTT,TRBV7-7,-,TRBJ1-5,-
CASSPKMTSGFPNTGELFF,TGTGCCAGCAGTCCTAAAATGACTAGCGGGTTTCCGAACACCGGGGAGCTGTTTTTT,TRBV6-2/TRBV6-3,many,TRBJ2-2,TRBD2
CASSLSGGGIETQYF,TGCGCCAGCAGCTTGTCGGGGGGCGGTATAGAGACCCAGTACTTC,TRBV5-1,many,TRBJ2-5,-
CSARDFQNTEAFF,TGCAGTGCTAGAGATTTTCAGAACACTGAAGCTTTCTTT,TRBV20-1,-,TRBJ1-1,-
CASSQEDGREQYF,TGCGCCAGCAGCCAAGAAGACGGGCGCGAGCAGTACTTC,TRBV4-1,many,TRBJ2-7,-
CASSLTGAEVETQYF,TGCGCCAGCAGCCTGACAGGGGCGGAGGTGGAGACCCAGTACTTC,TRBV5-1,many,TRBJ2-5,TRBD1
CASSFDMGEETQYF,TGTGCCAGCAGCTTCGACATGGGGGAAGAGACCCAGTACTTC,TRBV5-8,many,TRBJ2-5,-
CASSLARGPGELFF,TGTGCCAGCAGTTTAGCCAGGGGGCCCGGGGAGCTGTTTTTT,TRBV12-3/TRBV12-4,many,TRBJ2-2,TRBD1
CAISESASYEQYF,TGTGCCATCAGTGAGTCGGCTAGCTACGAGCAGTACTTC,TRBV10-3,few,TRBJ2-7,-
CASSLIRGPSSYEQYF,TGTGCCAGCAGTTTAATAAGGGGGCCTAGCTCCTACGAGCAGTACTTC,TRBV28,many,TRBJ2-7,TRBD1
CAWSVQRYTF,TGTGCCTGGAGTGTACAGAGGTACACCTTC,TRBV30,many,TRBJ1-2,-
CASEGAGELFF,TGTGCCAGCGAGGGAGCCGGGGAGCTGTTTTTT,TRBV28,-,TRBJ2-2,-
CASNRDEYSYNEQFF,TGTGCCAGCAACAGGGACGAATACTCCTACAATGAGCAGTTCTTC,TRBV6-5,many,TRBJ2-1,-
CASKPGLDAGELFF,TGTGCCAGCAAACCGGGACTAGATGCCGGGGAGCTGTTTTTT,TRBV6-2/TRBV6-3,few,TRBJ2-2,TRBD2
CASSVAISSYEQYF,TGTGCCAGCAGCGTAGCGATCAGCTCCTACGAGCAGTACTTC,TRBV7-2,-,TRBJ2-7,-
CASSIGTDNEQFF,TGTGCCAGCAGTATCGGGACGGACAATGAGCAGTTCTTC,TRBV6-5,many,TRBJ2-1,-
CASSTGYGETQYF,TGTGCCAGCAGCACAGGGTACGGAGAGACCCAGTACTTC,TRBV28,many,TRBJ2-5,-
CASKRGGLSTGELFF,TGTGCCAGTAAGAGGGGGGGCTTGAGCACCGGGGAGCTGTTTTTT,TRBV19,-,TRBJ2-2,-